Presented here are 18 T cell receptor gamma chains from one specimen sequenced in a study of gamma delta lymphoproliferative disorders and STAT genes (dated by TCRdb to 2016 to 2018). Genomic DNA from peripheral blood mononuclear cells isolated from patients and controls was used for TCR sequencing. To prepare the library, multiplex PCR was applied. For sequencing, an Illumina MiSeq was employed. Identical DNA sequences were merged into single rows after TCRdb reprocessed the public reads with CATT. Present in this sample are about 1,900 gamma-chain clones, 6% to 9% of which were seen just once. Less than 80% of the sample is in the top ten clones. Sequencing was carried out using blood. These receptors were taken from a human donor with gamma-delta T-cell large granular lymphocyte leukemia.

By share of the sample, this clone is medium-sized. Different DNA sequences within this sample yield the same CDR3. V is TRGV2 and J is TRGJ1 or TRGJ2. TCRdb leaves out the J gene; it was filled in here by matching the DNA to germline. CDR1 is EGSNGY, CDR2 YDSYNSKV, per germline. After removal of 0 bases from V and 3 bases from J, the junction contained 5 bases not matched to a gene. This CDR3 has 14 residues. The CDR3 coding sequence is TGTGCCACCTGGGACGGGCCGCGTTATTATAAGAAACTCTTT. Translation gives CATWDGPRYYKKLF.

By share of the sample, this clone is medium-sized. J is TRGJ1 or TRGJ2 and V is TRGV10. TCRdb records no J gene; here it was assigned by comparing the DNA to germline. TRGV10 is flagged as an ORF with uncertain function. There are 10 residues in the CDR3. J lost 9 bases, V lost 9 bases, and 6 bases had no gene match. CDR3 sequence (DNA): TGTGCTGCGTGTTCGGGTAAGAAACTCTTT. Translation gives CAACSGKKLF.

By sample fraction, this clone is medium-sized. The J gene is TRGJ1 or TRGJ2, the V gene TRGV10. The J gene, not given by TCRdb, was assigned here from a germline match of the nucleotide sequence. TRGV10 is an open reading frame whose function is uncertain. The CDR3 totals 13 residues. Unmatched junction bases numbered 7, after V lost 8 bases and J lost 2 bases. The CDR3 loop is CAAWGLDYYKKLF. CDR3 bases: TGTGCTGCGTGGGGTCTGGATTATTATAAGAAACTCTTT.

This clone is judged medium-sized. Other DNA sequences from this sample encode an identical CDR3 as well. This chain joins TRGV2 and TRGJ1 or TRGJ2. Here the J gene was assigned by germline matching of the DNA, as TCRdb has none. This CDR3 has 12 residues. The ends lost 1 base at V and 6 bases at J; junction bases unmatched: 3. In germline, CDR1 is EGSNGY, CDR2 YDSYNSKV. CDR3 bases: TGTGCCACCTGGGACGGAACTTATAAGAAACTCTTT. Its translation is CATWDGTYKKLF.

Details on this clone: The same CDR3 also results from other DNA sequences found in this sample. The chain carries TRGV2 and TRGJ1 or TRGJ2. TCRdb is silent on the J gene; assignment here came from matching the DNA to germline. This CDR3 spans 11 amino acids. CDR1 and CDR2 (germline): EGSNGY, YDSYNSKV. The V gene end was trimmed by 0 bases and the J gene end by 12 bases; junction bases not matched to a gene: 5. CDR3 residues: CATWDGPGKLF. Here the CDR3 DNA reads TGTGCCACCTGGGACGGGCCGGGGAAACTCTTT.

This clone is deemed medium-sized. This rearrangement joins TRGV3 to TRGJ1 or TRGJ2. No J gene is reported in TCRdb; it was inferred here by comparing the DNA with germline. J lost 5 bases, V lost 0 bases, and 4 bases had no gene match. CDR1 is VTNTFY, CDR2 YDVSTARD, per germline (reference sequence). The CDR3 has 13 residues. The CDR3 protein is CATWDRPNYKKLF. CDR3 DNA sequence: TGTGCCACCTGGGACAGGCCTAATTATAAGAAACTCTTT.

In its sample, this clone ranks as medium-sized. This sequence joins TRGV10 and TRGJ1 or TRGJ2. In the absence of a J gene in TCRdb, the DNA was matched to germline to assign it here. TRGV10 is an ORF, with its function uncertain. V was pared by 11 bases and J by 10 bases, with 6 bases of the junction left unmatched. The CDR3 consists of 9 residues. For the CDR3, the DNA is TGTGCTGCGGCGCCGAAGAAACTCTTT. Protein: CAAAPKKLF.

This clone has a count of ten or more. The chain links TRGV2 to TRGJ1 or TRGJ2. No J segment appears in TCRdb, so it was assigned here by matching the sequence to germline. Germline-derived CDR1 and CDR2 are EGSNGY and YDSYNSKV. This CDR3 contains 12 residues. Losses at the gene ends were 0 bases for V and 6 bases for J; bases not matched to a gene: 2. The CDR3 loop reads CATWDGGYKKLF. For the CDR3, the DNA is TGTGCCACCTGGGACGGGGGTTATAAGAAACTCTTT.

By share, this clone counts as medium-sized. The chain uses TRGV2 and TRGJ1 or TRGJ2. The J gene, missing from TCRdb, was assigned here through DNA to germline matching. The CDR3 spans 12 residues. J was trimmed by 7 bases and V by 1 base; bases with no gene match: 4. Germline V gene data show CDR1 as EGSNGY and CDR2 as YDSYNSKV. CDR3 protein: CATWDGVYKKLF. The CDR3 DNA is TGTGCCACCTGGGACGGCGTATATAAGAAACTCTTT.

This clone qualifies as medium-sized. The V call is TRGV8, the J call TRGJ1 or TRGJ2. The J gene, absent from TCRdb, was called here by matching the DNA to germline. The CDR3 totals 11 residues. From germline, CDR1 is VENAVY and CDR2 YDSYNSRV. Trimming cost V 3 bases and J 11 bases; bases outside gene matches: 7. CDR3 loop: CATWDGRQKLF. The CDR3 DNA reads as TGTGCCACCTGGGATGGGCGGCAGAAACTCTTT.

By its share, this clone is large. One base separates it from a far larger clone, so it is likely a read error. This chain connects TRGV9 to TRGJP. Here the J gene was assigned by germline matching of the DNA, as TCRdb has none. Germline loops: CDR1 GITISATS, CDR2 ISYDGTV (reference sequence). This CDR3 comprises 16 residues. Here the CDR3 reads CALWEDRELGIKIKVF. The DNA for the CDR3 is TGTGCCTTGTGGGAGGATCGAGAGTTGGGCATAAAAATCAAGGTATTT.

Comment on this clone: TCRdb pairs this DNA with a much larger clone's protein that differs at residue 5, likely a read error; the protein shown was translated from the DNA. The CDR3 here is CATPSREKLF. CDR3 DNA sequence: TGTGCCACCCCGAGTCGAGAGAAACTCTTT. This sequence joins TRGV2 and TRGJ1 or TRGJ2. No J gene is reported in TCRdb; it was inferred here by comparing the DNA with germline. V was pared by 9 bases and J by 11 bases, with 10 bases of the junction left unmatched. The CDR3 spans 10 residues. CDR1 and CDR2 from the germline V gene are EGSNGY and YDSYNSKV.

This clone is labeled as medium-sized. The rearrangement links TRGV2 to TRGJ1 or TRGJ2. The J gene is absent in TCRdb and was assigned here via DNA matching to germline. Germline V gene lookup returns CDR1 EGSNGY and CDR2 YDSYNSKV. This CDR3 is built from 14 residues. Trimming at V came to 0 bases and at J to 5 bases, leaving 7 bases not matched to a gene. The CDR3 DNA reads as TGTGCCACCTGGGACGGGCCTCTCCATTATAAGAAACTCTTT. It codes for CATWDGPLHYKKLF.

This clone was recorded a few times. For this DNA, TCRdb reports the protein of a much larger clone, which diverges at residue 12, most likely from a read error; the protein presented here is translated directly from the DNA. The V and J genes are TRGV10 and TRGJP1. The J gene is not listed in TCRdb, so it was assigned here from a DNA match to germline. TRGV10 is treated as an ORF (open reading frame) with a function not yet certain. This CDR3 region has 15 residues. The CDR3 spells CAAWAYHTTGWSKIF. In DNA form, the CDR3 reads TGTGCTGCGTGGGCCTATCATACCACTGGTTGGTCCAAGATATTT.

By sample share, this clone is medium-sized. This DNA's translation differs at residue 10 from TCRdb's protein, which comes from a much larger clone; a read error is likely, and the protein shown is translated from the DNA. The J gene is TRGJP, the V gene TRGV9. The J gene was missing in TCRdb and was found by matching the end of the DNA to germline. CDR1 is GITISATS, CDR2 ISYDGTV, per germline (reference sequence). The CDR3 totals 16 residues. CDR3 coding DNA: TGTGCCTTGTGGGAGGATCGAGAGTTGAGCAAAAAAATCAAGGTATTT. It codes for CALWEDRELSKKIKVF.

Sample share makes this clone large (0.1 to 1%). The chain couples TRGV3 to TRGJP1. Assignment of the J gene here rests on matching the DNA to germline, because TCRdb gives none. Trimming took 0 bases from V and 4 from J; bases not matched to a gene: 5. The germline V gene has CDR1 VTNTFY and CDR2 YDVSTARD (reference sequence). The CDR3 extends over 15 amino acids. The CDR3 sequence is CATWDRRNTGWFKIF. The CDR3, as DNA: TGTGCCACCTGGGACAGGAGGAACACTGGTTGGTTCAAGATATTT.

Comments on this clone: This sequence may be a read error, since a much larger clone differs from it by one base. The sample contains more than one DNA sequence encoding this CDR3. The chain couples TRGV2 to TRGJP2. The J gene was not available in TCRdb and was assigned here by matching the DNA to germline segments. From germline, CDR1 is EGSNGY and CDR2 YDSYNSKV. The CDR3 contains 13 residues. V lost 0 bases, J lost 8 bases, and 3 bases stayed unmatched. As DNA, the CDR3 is TGTGCCACCTGGGACGGGTCAGATTGGATCAAGACGTTT. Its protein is CATWDGSDWIKTF.

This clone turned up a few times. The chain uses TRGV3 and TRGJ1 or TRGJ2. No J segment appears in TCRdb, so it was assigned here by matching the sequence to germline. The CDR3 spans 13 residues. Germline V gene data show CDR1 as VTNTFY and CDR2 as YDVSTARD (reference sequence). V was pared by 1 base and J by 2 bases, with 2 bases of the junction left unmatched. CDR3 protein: CATWDRYYYKKLF. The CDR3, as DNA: TGTGCCACCTGGGACAGATATTATTATAAGAAACTCTTT.